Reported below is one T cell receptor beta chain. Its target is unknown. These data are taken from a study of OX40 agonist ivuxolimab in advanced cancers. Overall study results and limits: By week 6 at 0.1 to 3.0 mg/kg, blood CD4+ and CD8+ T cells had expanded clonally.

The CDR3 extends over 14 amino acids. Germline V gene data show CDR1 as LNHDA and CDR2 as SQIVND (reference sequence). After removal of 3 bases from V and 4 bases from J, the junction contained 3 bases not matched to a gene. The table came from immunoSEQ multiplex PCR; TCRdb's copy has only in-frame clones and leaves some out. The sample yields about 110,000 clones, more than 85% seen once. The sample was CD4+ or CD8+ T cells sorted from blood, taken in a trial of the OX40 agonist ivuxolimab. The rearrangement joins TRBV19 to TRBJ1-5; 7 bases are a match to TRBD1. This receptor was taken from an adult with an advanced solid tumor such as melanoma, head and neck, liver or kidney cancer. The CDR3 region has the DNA TGTGCCAGTAGTATGACAGGGCGGAATCAGCCCCAGCATTTT. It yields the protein CASSMTGRNQPQHF.